This T cell receptor beta chain stems from a study of cytomegalovirus exposure and HLA in healthy donors. The PCR used 60 Vbeta and 13 Jbeta primers. Sequenced by immunoSEQ multiplex PCR; TCRdb stores in-frame clones only, minus some. The sample lists 100,000 to 150,000 clones; approximately 74% were seen once. Study-wide results and limits: A later analysis showed HLA-associated TCR beta chains outstripping equally common others in clonal expansion. In vitro, three CMV-associated chains proved specific for CMV antigens. Most TCR beta V segments were productive about 90% or about 30% of the time in an earlier analysis. The investigators catalogued about 170 TCR beta chains as cytomegalovirus-associated.

This clone has a handful of counts. Its specificity is unknown. This receptor was identified in a male donor in good health and CMV-seronegative. Sequencing used PBMCs.

CDR3 region: CASTLVRETGELFF. CDR3 sequence (DNA): TGTGCCAGCACCCTAGTGCGGGAGACCGGGGAGCTGTTTTTT. This chain uses TRBV28 with TRBJ2-2, with 7 bases that match TRBD2. CDR3 length: 14 residues. CDR1 is MDHEN and CDR2 is SYDVKM in the germline V gene. The ends lost 7 bases at V and 5 bases at J; junction bases unmatched: 7.